Included here is one T cell receptor (beta chain) sequence, with context. What it binds is unknown. These data originate in a study of CD8+CD57+ T cells in acquired aplastic anemia. Whole-study context: Average DNA yield from sorted CD4+ and CD8+ cells was roughly 3.1 ug.

Whole-study results and caveats: Patients shared around 31 CD8+ CDR3 sequences with controls.

According to the study, genomic DNA was the template for TCR beta VDJ and CDR3 profiling. Each CDR3 protein is one row after TCRdb ran MiXCR on the reads. The data show some 120,000 distinct CDR3 sequences, with around 48% seen just once and 2.5% to 3% held by the top ten. This CDR3 region has 13 residues. Trimming removed 8 bases at V and 2 bases at J, with 11 bases between. Germline values: CDR1 LNHDA, CDR2 SQIVND (reference sequence). Sequencing was carried out using sorted CD4+, CD8+, or CD8+CD57+ T cells (not recorded which) from PBMCs. This chain connects TRBV19 to TRBJ2-3; perhaps TRBD2 as D (5 bases). The source of this sequence is a human donor in good health, serving as a control. CDR3 in amino acids: CASRVGVTDTQYF. The CDR3 DNA is TGTGCCAGTCGGGTCGGGGTCACAGATACGCAGTATTTT.